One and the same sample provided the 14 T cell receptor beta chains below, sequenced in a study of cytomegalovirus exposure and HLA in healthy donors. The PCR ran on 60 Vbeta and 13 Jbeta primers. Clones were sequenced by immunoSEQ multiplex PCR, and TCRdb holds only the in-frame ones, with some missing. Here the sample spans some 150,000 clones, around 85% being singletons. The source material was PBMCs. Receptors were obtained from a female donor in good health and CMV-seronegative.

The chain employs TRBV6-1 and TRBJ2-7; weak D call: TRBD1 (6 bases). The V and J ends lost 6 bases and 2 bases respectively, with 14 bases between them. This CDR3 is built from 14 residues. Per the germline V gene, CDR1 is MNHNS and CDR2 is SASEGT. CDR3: CASRDSLHPYEQYF. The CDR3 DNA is TGTGCCAGCAGGGACAGCCTACACCCCTACGAGCAGTACTTC.

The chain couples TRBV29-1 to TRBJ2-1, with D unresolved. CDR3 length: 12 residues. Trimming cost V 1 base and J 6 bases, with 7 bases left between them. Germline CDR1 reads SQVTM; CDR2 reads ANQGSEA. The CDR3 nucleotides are TGCAGCGTTGAAGCAGCGAGCAATGAGCAGTTCTTC. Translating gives CSVEAASNEQFF.

The CDR3 DNA is TGTGCCAGCAGTATCCCTCTAGTGACTTCCTCGTATGGCTACACCTTC. It specifies CASSIPLVTSSYGYTF. The rearrangement uses TRBV28 and TRBJ1-2; D unclear. The V gene's germline CDR1 is MDHEN and CDR2 SYDVKM. The CDR3 is made up of 16 amino acids. Trimming stripped 5 bases from V and 5 bases from J, with 21 bases between.

The CDR3 region has the DNA TGTGCCAGCAGTCTTGGACAGGGGCCCACTGAAGCTTTCTTT. Protein sequence: CASSLGQGPTEAFF. V gene TRBV9 combines with J gene TRBJ1-1; 9 positions agree with TRBD1. Germline values: CDR1 SGDLS, CDR2 YYNGEE. This CDR3 contains 14 residues. The ends lost 5 bases at V and 4 bases at J; junction bases unmatched: 6.

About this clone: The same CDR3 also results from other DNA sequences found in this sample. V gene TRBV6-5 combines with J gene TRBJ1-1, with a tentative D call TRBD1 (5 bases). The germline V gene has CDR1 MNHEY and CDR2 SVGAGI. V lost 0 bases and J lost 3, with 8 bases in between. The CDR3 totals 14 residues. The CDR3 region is CASSYSTGDTEAFF. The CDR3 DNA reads TGTGCCAGCAGTTACTCCACAGGAGACACTGAAGCTTTCTTT.

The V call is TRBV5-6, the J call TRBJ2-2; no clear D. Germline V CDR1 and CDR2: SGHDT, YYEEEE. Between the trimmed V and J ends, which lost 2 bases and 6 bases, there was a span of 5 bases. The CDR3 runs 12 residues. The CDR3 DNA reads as TGTGCCAGCAGCTTCGGTCCCGGGGAGCTGTTTTTT. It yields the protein CASSFGPGELFF.

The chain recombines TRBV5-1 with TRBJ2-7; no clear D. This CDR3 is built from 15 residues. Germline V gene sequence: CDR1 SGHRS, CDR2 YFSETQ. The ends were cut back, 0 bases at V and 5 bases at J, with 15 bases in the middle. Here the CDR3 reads CASSLAQARIDEQYF. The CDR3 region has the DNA TGCGCCAGCAGCTTGGCTCAGGCGCGCATCGACGAGCAGTACTTC.

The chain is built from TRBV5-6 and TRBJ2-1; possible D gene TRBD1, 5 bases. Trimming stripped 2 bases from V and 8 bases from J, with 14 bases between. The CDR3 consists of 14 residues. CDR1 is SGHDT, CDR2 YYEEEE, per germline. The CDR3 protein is CASSFRQISYEQFF. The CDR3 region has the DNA TGTGCCAGCAGCTTTAGACAGATCAGCTATGAGCAGTTCTTC.

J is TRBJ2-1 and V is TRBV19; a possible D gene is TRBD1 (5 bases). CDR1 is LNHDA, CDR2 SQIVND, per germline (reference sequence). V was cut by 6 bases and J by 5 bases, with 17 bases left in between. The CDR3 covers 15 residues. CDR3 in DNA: TGTGCCAGTAGCCATGTGGTAGGGGCGCACAATGAGCAGTTCTTC. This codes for CASSHVVGAHNEQFF. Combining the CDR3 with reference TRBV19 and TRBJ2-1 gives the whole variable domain DGGITQSPKYLFRKEGQNVTLSCEQNLNHDAMYWYRQDPGQGLRLIYYSQIVNDFQKGDIAEGYSVSREKKESFPLTVTSAQKNPTAFYLCASSHVVGAHNEQFFGPGTRLTVL.

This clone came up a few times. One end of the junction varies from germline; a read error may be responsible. The CDR3 bases are TGTTCCAGCAGCGCCGGGACCGAGGGGGTCGGGGAGCTGTTTTTT. Protein: CSSSAGTEGVGELFF. V is TRBV7-9 and J is TRBJ2-2; possibly TRBD1 for D (6 bases). The V gene's germline CDR1 is SEHNR and CDR2 FQNEAQ (reference sequence). The CDR3 runs to 15 residues. Full variable domain (outside the CDR3, taken from reference TRBV7-9 and TRBJ2-2): DTGVSQNPRHKITKRGQNVTFRCDPISEHNRLYWYRQTLGQGPEFLTYFQNEAQLEKSRLLSDRFSAERPKGSFSTLEIQRTEQGDSAMYLCSSSAGTEGVGELFFGEGSRLTVL.

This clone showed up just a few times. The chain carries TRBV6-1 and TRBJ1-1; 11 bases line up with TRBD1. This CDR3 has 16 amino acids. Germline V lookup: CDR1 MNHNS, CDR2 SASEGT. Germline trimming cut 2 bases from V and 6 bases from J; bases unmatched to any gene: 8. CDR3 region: CASSERSGTGGSEAFF. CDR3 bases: TGTGCCAGCAGTGAAAGAAGCGGGACAGGGGGGTCTGAAGCTTTCTTT.

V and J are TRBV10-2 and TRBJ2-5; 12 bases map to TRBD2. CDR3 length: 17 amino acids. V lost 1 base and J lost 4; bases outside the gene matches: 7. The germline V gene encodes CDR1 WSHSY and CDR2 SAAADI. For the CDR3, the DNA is TGCGCCAGCAGTGAGTGGCTAGCGGGAGGGCCGAGAGAGACCCAGTACTTC. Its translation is CASSEWLAGGPRETQYF.

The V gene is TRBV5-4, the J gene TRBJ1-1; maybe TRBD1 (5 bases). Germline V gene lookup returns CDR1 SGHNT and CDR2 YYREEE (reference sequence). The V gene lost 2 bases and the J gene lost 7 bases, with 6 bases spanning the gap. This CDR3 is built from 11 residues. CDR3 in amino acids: CASSFGGEAFF. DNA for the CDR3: TGTGCCAGCAGCTTCGGGGGTGAAGCTTTCTTT.

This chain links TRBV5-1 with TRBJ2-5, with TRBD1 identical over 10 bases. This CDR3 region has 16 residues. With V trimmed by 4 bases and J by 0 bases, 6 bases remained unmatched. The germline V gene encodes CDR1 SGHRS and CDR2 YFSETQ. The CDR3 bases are TGCGCCAGCAGCCCTTGGACAGGGGGAAACCAAGAGACCCAGTACTTC. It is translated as CASSPWTGGNQETQYF. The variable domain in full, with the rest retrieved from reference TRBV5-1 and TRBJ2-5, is KAGVTQTPRYLIKTRGQQVTLSCSPISGHRSVSWYQQTPGQGLQFLFEYFSETQRNKGNFPGRFSGRQFSNSRSEMNVSTLELGDSALYLCASSPWTGGNQETQYFGPGTRLLVL.